This record looks at one T cell receptor (beta chain) sequence and its context. The antigen remains unidentified. The entry originates in a study of radiotherapy plus CTLA-4 blockade in lung cancer. About the research overall: Disease control was achieved by over 30% of patients, and objective responses by 18%. Study findings and constraints: Blood TCR clones of tumor origin expanded after radiotherapy plus ipilimumab. According to reports, early shifts in blood T cell clones, alongside interferon-beta, forecast response most accurately.

Focal radiation plus CTLA-4 blockade with ipilimumab was given to patients with chemo-refractory metastatic non-small-cell lung cancer. Repertoires were generated with immunoSEQ multiplex PCR, while TCRdb's copy carries only in-frame clones and drops some. Found here are 75,000 to 100,000 clones, around 86% of them singletons; the top ten hold roughly 3.5%. Trimming removed 0 bases at V and 3 bases at J, with 5 bases between. The germline CDR1 and CDR2 sequences are SGDLS and YYNGEE. CDR3 length equals 13 residues. Sequencing used peripheral blood, obtained from a patient treated with radiotherapy plus ipilimumab. The TCR comes from a human donor with non-small cell lung cancer who had a partial response to radiotherapy plus ipilimumab. The V call is TRBV9, the J call TRBJ2-3; unclear D gene. The CDR3 here is CASSVGTTDTQYF. For the CDR3, the DNA is TGTGCCAGCAGCGTAGGAACTACAGATACGCAGTATTTT. Full variable domain (remainder filled in from reference TRBV9 and TRBJ2-3): DSGVTQTPKHLITATGQRVTLRCSPRSGDLSVYWYQQSLDQGLQFLIQYYNGEERAKGNILERFSAQQFPDLHSELNLSSLELGDSALYFCASSVGTTDTQYFGPGTRLTVL.